These 2 T cell receptor beta chains were sequenced from one sample in a study of OX40 agonist ivuxolimab in advanced cancers. Measured with immunoSEQ multiplex PCR; TCRdb has only the in-frame clones, and not every one. The sample shows approximately 70,000 clones, 83% of them seen only once. The material sequenced was CD4+ or CD8+ T cells sorted from blood, taken in a trial of the OX40 agonist ivuxolimab. All receptors derive from an adult with an advanced solid tumor such as melanoma, head and neck, liver or kidney cancer.

This rearrangement joins TRBV27 to TRBJ2-1; D is uncertain. This CDR3 contains 13 residues. V was pared by 8 bases and J by 4 bases, with 12 bases between. Germline values: CDR1 MNHEY, CDR2 SMNVEV (reference sequence). CDR3: CASGPTNYNEQFF. CDR3 nucleotide sequence: TGTGCCAGCGGTCCCACTAATTACAATGAGCAGTTCTTC.

This clone was picked up one time. The chain is built from TRBV9 and TRBJ2-5; 9 bases are a match to TRBD2. The CDR3 has 15 amino acids. The V gene's germline CDR1 is SGDLS and CDR2 YYNGEE. Trimming cost V 2 bases and J 1 base; bases outside gene matches: 3. CDR3 sequence: CASSVPLAGQETQYF. CDR3 bases: TGTGCCAGCAGCGTCCCACTAGCGGGCCAAGAGACCCAGTACTTC.